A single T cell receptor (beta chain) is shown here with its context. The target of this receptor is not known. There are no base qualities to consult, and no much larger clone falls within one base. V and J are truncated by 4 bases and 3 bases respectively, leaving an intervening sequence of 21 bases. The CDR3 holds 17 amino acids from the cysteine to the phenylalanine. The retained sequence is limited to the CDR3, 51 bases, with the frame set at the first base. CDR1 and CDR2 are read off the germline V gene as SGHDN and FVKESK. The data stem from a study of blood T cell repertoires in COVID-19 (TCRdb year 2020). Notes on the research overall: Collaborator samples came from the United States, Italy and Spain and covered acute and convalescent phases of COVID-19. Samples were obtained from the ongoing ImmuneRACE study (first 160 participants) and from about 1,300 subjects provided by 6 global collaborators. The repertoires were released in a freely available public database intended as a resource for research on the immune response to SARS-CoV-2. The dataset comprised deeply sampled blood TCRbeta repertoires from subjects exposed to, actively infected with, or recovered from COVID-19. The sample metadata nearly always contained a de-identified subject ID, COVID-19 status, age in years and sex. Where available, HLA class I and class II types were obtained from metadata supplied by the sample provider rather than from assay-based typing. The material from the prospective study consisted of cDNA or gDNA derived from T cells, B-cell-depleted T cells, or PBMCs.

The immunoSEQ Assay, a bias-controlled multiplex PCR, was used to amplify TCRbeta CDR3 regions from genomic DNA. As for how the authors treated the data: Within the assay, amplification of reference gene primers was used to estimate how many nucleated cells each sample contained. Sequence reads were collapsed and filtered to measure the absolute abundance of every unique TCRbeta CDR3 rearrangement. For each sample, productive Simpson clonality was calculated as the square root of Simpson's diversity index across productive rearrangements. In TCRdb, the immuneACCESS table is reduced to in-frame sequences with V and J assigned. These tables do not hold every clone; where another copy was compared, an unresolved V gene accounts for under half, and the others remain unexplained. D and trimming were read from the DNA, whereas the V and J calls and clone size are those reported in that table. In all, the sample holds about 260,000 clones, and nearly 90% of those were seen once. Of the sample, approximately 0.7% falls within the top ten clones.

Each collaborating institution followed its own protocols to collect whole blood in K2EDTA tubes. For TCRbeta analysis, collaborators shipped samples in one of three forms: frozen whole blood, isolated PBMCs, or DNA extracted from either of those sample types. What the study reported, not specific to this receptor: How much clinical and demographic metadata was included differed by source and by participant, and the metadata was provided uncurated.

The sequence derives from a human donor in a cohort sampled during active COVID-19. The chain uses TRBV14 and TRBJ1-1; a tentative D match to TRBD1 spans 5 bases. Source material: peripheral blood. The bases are TGTGCCAGCAGCCTTCTGGGGAACGTCCTAGGGGACACTGAAGCTTTCTTT. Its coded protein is CASSLLGNVLGDTEAFF.